One and the same sample provided the 2 T cell receptor beta chains below, sequenced in a study of post-analysis software for immune sequencing data. Unique-molecular-identifier-tagged TCR beta cDNA libraries were used. TCRdb re-derived calls from the PCR reads in MiXCR, one entry per CDR3 protein. The repertoire includes 150,000 or so distinct CDR3 sequences, 36% of them detected once, and 28% sits in the top ten. Source: blood, taken after autologous hematopoietic stem cell transplantation. These TCRs come from a girl between 10 and 17 years old with multiple sclerosis.

This clonotype was detected a few times. This chain joins TRBV27 and TRBJ2-7; 8 bases line up with TRBD1. The CDR3 contains 14 residues. V was clipped by 3 bases and J by 4 bases; unmatched bases: 5. Germline assignment: CDR1 MNHEY and CDR2 SMNVEV (reference sequence). The CDR3 sequence is CASSFRTGSYEQYF. DNA of the CDR3: TGTGCCAGCAGTTTCAGGACAGGGTCTTACGAGCAGTACTTC.

This clonotype was detected ten times or more. The chain joins TRBV12-3 or TRBV12-4 to TRBJ2-3; D may be TRBD2 (6 bases). Trimming shortened V by 2 bases and J by 6 bases, and 12 bases separated the two germline ends. The CDR3 spans 14 residues. The DNA of the CDR3 is TGTGCCAGCAGTTTAACGGGAGAGGGGGATACGCAGTATTTT. Translated, it gives CASSLTGEGDTQYF.